A selection of T cell receptor beta chains follows, all from one sample in a study of cytomegalovirus exposure and HLA in healthy donors. The assay was immunoSEQ multiplex PCR, and TCRdb's table has in-frame clones only and misses some. Among 200,000 or so clones listed, about 83% were seen once. Sequencing input: PBMCs. Receptor source: a man aged 40-49 years in good health and CMV-seronegative. Both conserved end residues are part of each CDR3. A D gene is named only where the DNA matches it firmly. Clone size is not always given. Where it is, it says once, few, many or a class for expanded clones.

clone size	V gene	J gene	D gene	CDR3 DNA	CDR3 protein
-	TRBV7-2	TRBJ2-7	-	TGTGCCAGCAGCTTAGGGACATGGTATCCCCTCGAGCAGTACTTC	CASSLGTWYPLEQYF
-	TRBV6-1	TRBJ2-7	-	TGTGCCAGCAGTGAATTGAGGTCTTATCCCTACGAGCAGTACTTC	CASSELRSYPYEQYF
-	TRBV7-9	TRBJ1-2	-	TGTGCCAGCAGCTTCTCCCCGAGGACTTTGTCGGGTGGCTACACCTTC	CASSFSPRTLSGGYTF
-	TRBV2	TRBJ1-2	-	TGTGCCAGCAGTGGCAGCGGTCCCTATGGCTACACCTTC	CASSGSGPYGYTF
-	TRBV7-3	TRBJ1-1	TRBD1	TGTGCCAGCAGCCCGACAGGGCCCACTGAAGCTTTCTTT	CASSPTGPTEAFF
-	TRBV6-5	TRBJ2-7	TRBD1	TGTGCCAGCAGTTATGGGGACAGGGGGTACGAGCAGTACTTC	CASSYGDRGYEQYF
-	TRBV5-4	TRBJ1-6	-	TGTGCCAGCAGCTTGGATGCCGGGTCCGATTCACCCCTCCACTTT	CASSLDAGSDSPLHF
-	TRBV27	TRBJ2-7	TRBD2	TGTGCCAGCAGTCCCGGACTAGCGGGAGTGGACGAGCAGTACTTC	CASSPGLAGVDEQYF
-	TRBV27	TRBJ1-6	-	TGTGCCAGCAGTTTGGGGAGCTCACCCCTCCACTTT	CASSLGSSPLHF
-	TRBV4-2	TRBJ2-1	TRBD2	TGTGCCAGCAGCCCAGCGAGGGCTGCTAGCGGGAATCCTAATGAGCAGTTCTTC	CASSPARAASGNPNEQFF
-	TRBV7-3	TRBJ2-2	TRBD2	TGTGCCAGCAGCTTAACGCCTAGCGGGGGCCTCAACACCGGGGAGCTGTTTTTT	CASSLTPSGGLNTGELFF
-	TRBV7-9	TRBJ2-5	TRBD2	TGTGCCAGCAGCTCGTGGAGCGGGAGCGCCTGGGGAGAGACCCAGTACTTC	CASSSWSGSAWGETQYF
once	TRBV7-2	TRBJ1-3	-	TGTGCCAGCAGCCTATCGACATCACCCCCTGGAAACACCATATATTTT	CASSLSTSPPGNTIYF
-	TRBV5-1	TRBJ2-5	TRBD1	TGCGCCAGCAGCTTCGGCACCGGGACAGAGGGGACCCAGTACTTC	CASSFGTGTEGTQYF
-	TRBV2	TRBJ1-5	TRBD1	TGTGCCAGCAGTACCGAAGGACAGGTCAGCAATCAGCCCCAGCATTTT	CASSTEGQVSNQPQHF
-	TRBV9	TRBJ2-1	TRBD2	TGTGCCAGCAGCGTAGCTTGGGGAGCGGGGGATACCTACAATGAGCAGTTCTTC	CASSVAWGAGDTYNEQFF
-	TRBV6-1	TRBJ2-1	-	TGTGCCAGCAGTGCATCCGACAGAGGCAGAGACTATGAGCAGTTCTTC	CASSASDRGRDYEQFF
-	TRBV5-1	TRBJ2-2	TRBD1	TGCGCCAGCAGCGACAGGGAAGGAACCGGGGAGCTGTTTTTT	CASSDREGTGELFF
-	TRBV7-9	TRBJ1-4	TRBD1	TGTGCCAGCAGACACGATAGACAGGGGGCGAATGAAAAACTGTTTTTT	CASRHDRQGANEKLFF
-	TRBV2	TRBJ1-6	-	TGTGCCAGCAAGGGGACTACGTCTAATGGCCCCCTCCACTTT	CASKGTTSNGPLHF
once	TRBV7-9	TRBJ2-7	TRBD1	TGTGCCAGCAGCTTAGACCAGGGGGAGTACGAGCAGTACTTC	CASSLDQGEYEQYF
-	TRBV28	TRBJ1-2	TRBD1	TGTGCCAGCAGCCTACAGGGGGCGGCATCTAACTATGGCTACACCTTC	CASSLQGAASNYGYTF
-	TRBV5-4	TRBJ2-7	-	TGTGCCAGCAGCCGCGACAGGCCGTACTACGAGCAGTACTTC	CASSRDRPYYEQYF
-	TRBV9	TRBJ2-5	-	TGTGCCAGCAGCGTAGCCGGTGGCGGGACCCAGTACTTC	CASSVAGGGTQYF
-	TRBV19	TRBJ2-1	TRBD2	TGTGCCAGTAGTATAGTCCTAGGAGCGGGAGGTGACCACAATGAGCAGTTCTTC	CASSIVLGAGGDHNEQFF
-	TRBV4-1	TRBJ1-1	-	TGCGCCAGCAGCCAGTCAGGAATGGACACTGAAGCTTTCTTT	CASSQSGMDTEAFF
-	TRBV19	TRBJ2-2	-	TGTGCCAGTAGTATAGATCTGGCGAGGGAATGGTCCGGGGAGCTGTTTTTT	CASSIDLAREWSGELFF
once	TRBV28	TRBJ2-1	TRBD2	TGTGCCTGTCTAGCGGGAGCATATAATGAGCAGTTCTTC	CACLAGAYNEQFF
-	TRBV7-2	TRBJ2-2	-	TGTGCCAGCAGCCTCCCCGAATGGACTTCGAACACCGGGGAGCTGTTTTTT	CASSLPEWTSNTGELFF
-	TRBV5-4	TRBJ1-2	TRBD1	TGTGCCAGCAGCTTCGGGACAGGTGTAGACTATGGCTACACCTTC	CASSFGTGVDYGYTF
-	TRBV6-5	TRBJ2-2	TRBD2	TGTGCCAGCAAAGGGACTAGCGCGAACACCGGGGAGCTGTTTTTT	CASKGTSANTGELFF
-	TRBV4-3	TRBJ2-5	TRBD2	TGCGCCAGCAGCCAAGGCAAGCGGGGGCCCCTGGAGACCCAGTACTTC	CASSQGKRGPLETQYF
-	TRBV5-6	TRBJ2-4	-	TGTGCCAGCAGCTTGGGTCACCGGAGAGCCAAAAACATTCAGTACTTC	CASSLGHRRAKNIQYF
-	TRBV2	TRBJ1-2	-	TGTGCCTTCGGGGGCTACACCTTC	CAFGGYTF
-	TRBV5-4	TRBJ1-1	TRBD1	TGTGCCAGCAGGAGACAGGGGGTAGAAACTGAAGCTTTCTTT	CASRRQGVETEAFF
-	TRBV19	TRBJ2-7	TRBD2	TGTGCCAGCCGAATTAGCGGGGCTACCTACGAGCAGTACTTC	CASRISGATYEQYF
-	TRBV5-1	TRBJ2-2	TRBD2	TGCGCCAGCAGCTTACTAGCGGGGGGTACCGGGGAGCTGTTTTTT	CASSLLAGGTGELFF
-	TRBV29-1	TRBJ1-5	-	TGCAGCGTTCGACAGGATAGCAATCAGCCCCAGCATTTT	CSVRQDSNQPQHF
-	TRBV21-1	TRBJ2-3	-	TGTGCCAGCAGTCAAGCGGGGGGGTCCTCCACAGATACGCAGTATTTT	CASSQAGGSSTDTQYF
few	TRBV6-6	TRBJ2-1	-	TGTGCCAGCAGTACCATAGGGGACAATGAGCAGTTCTTC	CASSTIGDNEQFF
-	TRBV4-2	TRBJ2-6	-	TGTGCCAGCAGCCAAGAGGTCCTCAGAGGGATCTCTGGGGCCAACGTCCTGACTTTC	CASSQEVLRGISGANVLTF
-	TRBV7-9	TRBJ2-5	-	TGTGCCAGCAGCTTCACGGGGATCCAAGAGACCCAGTACTTC	CASSFTGIQETQYF
few	TRBV7-9	TRBJ2-7	-	TGTTCCAGCAGTTCACTAATCTACGAGCAGTACTTC	CSSSSLIYEQYF
-	TRBV4-2	TRBJ1-1	TRBD1	TGTGCCAGCAGCCAAGAGGGTCAGGGGGCCCACACTGAAGCTTTCTTT	CASSQEGQGAHTEAFF
-	TRBV30	TRBJ2-7	TRBD1	TGTGCCTGGAGTGTGGGACAGGGGAGCTACGAGCAGTACTTC	CAWSVGQGSYEQYF
few	TRBV11-1	TRBJ1-5	TRBD1	TGTGCCAGCAGTTGGGACAGGGCTCAGCCCCAGCATTTT	CASSWDRAQPQHF
-	TRBV23-1	TRBJ1-2	TRBD1	TGCGCCAGCATATCCGGGACAGGGGGAGAAGCTAACTATGGCTACACCTTC	CASISGTGGEANYGYTF
-	TRBV10-1	TRBJ2-3	TRBD2	TGCGCCAGCTCTCCCCGGGGGGGGATTGGCACAGATACGCAGTATTTT	CASSPRGGIGTDTQYF